These 32 T cell receptor beta chains came from one sample sequenced in a study of T-cell memory formation after mild COVID-19. TCRdb re-called the 5' RACE reads through MiXCR, storing one row per CDR3 protein. The sample holds around 200,000 distinct CDR3 sequences, around a sixth seen once. The source material was PBMCs or a T cell subset sorted from them (not recorded which). These receptors were taken from a man aged 18 to 29 who had mild COVID-19 (a few samples of this study predate the infection). Cell type and time point are not known.

The chain couples TRBV4-1 to TRBJ2-1; 10 bases map to TRBD2. J gave up 5 bases and V 3 bases, and 7 bases lay outside the gene matches. Germline values: CDR1 MGHRA, CDR2 YSYEKL. The CDR3 is 16 residues long. The CDR3 protein is CASSQPLAGAHNEQFF. CDR3 in DNA: TGCGCCAGCAGCCAGCCTCTAGCGGGGGCTCACAATGAGCAGTTCTTC.

V gene TRBV6-6 combines with J gene TRBJ1-5; TRBD1 might be the D (5 bases). From germline, CDR1 is MNHNY and CDR2 SVGAGI (reference sequence). CDR3 length: 14 amino acids. The CDR3 here is CSHSGTFADQPQHF. Here the CDR3 DNA reads TGTTCTCATTCCGGGACCTTTGCCGATCAGCCCCAGCATTTT.

There are many counts of this clonotype. The chain carries TRBV6-5 and TRBJ1-4; D is unresolved. CDR1 and CDR2 from the germline V gene are MNHEY and SVGAGI. This CDR3 spans 17 amino acids. V was cut by 0 bases and J by 5 bases, with 16 bases left in between. The CDR3 coding sequence is TGTGCCAGCAGTTACTCGAAAATTCCTGGGTCGAATGAAAAACTGTTTTTT. This sequence encodes CASSYSKIPGSNEKLFF.

Only a few counts were recorded for this clonotype. This chain links TRBV6-2 or TRBV6-3 with TRBJ1-5; D gene ambiguous. Deletions cut 5 bases from V and 5 bases from J, with 7 bases between. Germline CDR1 is MNHEY and CDR2 is SVGEGT. The CDR3 has 12 residues. CDR3 residues: CASSPDYQPQHF. CDR3 DNA: TGTGCCAGCAGTCCAGATTATCAGCCCCAGCATTTT.

This clonotype was recorded many times. J is TRBJ2-3 and V is TRBV7-2; 7 bases align to TRBD2. V shed 4 bases, J shed 2 bases, and the junction held 3 bases outside the gene matches. This CDR3 comprises 14 residues. Germline assignment: CDR1 SGHTA and CDR2 FQGNSA. The CDR3 spells CASSSGLVTDTQYF. The CDR3 region has the DNA TGTGCCAGCAGCTCCGGACTAGTCACAGATACGCAGTATTTT.

The CDR3 spells CASSLSSGPQHF. CDR3 nucleotides: TGTGCCAGCAGCTTATCCTCGGGCCCCCAGCATTTT. The chain is built from TRBV7-2 and TRBJ1-5; D unresolved. Germline lookup yields CDR1 SGHTA and CDR2 FQGNSA. This CDR3 region has 12 residues. Trimming took 2 bases from V and 10 from J, leaving 9 bases between them. The variable domain in full, with the rest retrieved from reference TRBV7-2 and TRBJ1-5, is GAGVSQSPSNKVTEKGKDVELRCDPISGHTALYWYRQSLGQGLEFLIYFQGNSAPDKSGLPSDRFSAERTGGSVSTLTIQRTQQEDSAVYLCASSLSSGPQHFGDGTRLSIL.

The V and J genes are TRBV6-6 and TRBJ1-2, with unresolved D. The germline V and J ends were trimmed by 5 bases and 4 bases, with 8 bases remaining between them. CDR1 MNHNY and CDR2 SVGAGI come from the germline V gene (reference sequence). The CDR3 covers 12 residues. The CDR3 region is CASSPATYGYTF. CDR3 DNA sequence: TGTGCCAGCAGTCCGGCCACCTATGGCTACACCTTC.

CDR3 protein: CASSPGTEIYNSPLHF. The DNA for the CDR3 is TGTGCCAGCAGTCCCGGGACAGAGATCTATAATTCACCCCTCCACTTT. The chain recombines TRBV5-4 with TRBJ1-6; 7 nucleotides match TRBD1. CDR1 and CDR2 (germline): SGHNT, YYREEE (reference sequence). The CDR3 length is 16 residues. The junction had 8 bases not matched to a gene; V was cut back by 5 bases and J by 3 bases.

This clonotype was counted only a few times. The chain has TRBV11-2 and TRBJ2-3; tentatively, D is TRBD1 (6 bases). V dropped 3 bases and J dropped 2 bases, with 15 bases sitting between them. The germline V gene encodes CDR1 SGHAT and CDR2 FQNNGV. The CDR3 spans 16 residues. CDR3 loop: CASSFRGWTSTDTQYF. CDR3 sequence (DNA): TGTGCCAGCAGCTTTAGGGGGTGGACTTCCACAGATACGCAGTATTTT.

This clonotype turned up a few times. V and J are TRBV2 and TRBJ2-5; D is unclear. From germline, CDR1 is SNHLY and CDR2 FYNNEI. V was cut by 7 bases and J by 5 bases, with 17 bases left in between. The CDR3 is made up of 14 amino acids. CDR3: CASNRAAVEETQYF. For the CDR3, the DNA is TGTGCCAGCAATCGCGCGGCCGTTGAGGAGACCCAGTACTTC. Looking up the rest from reference TRBV2 and TRBJ2-5 gives the full variable domain: EPEVTQTPSHQVTQMGQEVILRCVPISNHLYFYWYRQILGQKVEFLVSFYNNEISEKSEIFDDQFSVERPDGSNFTLKIRSTKLEDSAMYFCASNRAAVEETQYFGPGTRLLVL.

This clonotype was seen only a few times. The chain recombines TRBV6-6 with TRBJ1-5, with 8 bases matching TRBD1. CDR3 length: 15 residues. Per the germline V gene, CDR1 is MNHNY and CDR2 is SVGAGI (reference sequence). With 11 bases clipped from V and 4 bases from J, the junction kept 13 bases outside the gene matches. CDR3 loop: CACLLDRGGNQPQHF. The CDR3 region has the DNA TGTGCCTGCCTCCTCGACAGGGGAGGGAATCAGCCCCAGCATTTT.

The chain carries TRBV30 and TRBJ2-5; 8 nucleotides match TRBD2. Unmatched junction bases numbered 7, after V lost 3 bases and J lost 7 bases. CDR1 GTSNPN and CDR2 SVGIG come from the germline V gene (reference sequence). The CDR3 has 13 residues. The CDR3 DNA sequence: TGTGCCTGGAGGGACTACCGGGGGGGGACCCAGTACTTC. Protein: CAWRDYRGGTQYF.

The CDR3 bases are TGTGCCATCAACACTCGGACAGGGGGAGTGGGAAACACCATATATTTT. Its translation is CAINTRTGGVGNTIYF. The chain is built from TRBV7-9 and TRBJ1-3; 10 bases align to TRBD1. Trimming at V came to 10 bases and at J to 4 bases, leaving 13 bases not matched to a gene. The CDR3 runs to 16 residues. Germline V gene sequence: CDR1 SEHNR, CDR2 FQNEAQ (reference sequence). The full variable domain, its missing parts supplied by reference TRBV7-9 and TRBJ1-3, is DTGVSQNPRHKITKRGQNVTFRCDPISEHNRLYWYRQTLGQGPEFLTYFQNEAQLEKSRLLSDRFSAERPKGSFSTLEIQRTEQGDSAMYLCAINTRTGGVGNTIYFGEGSWLTVV.

This clonotype has a handful of counts. The V gene is TRBV27, the J gene TRBJ2-7; TRBD2 is a possible D gene (6 bases). This CDR3 is 12 amino acids long. CDR1 MNHEY and CDR2 SMNVEV come from the germline V gene (reference sequence). Trimming removed 9 bases at V and 10 bases at J, with 19 bases between. In DNA form, the CDR3 reads TGTGCCAGTAGAAATCCGGGAGACAGACAGTACTTC. Translated: CASRNPGDRQYF.

This clonotype occurred a few times. V is TRBV7-3 and J is TRBJ2-7, with TRBD2 identical over 10 bases. Germline loops: CDR1 SGHTA, CDR2 FQGTGA. The CDR3 is 15 residues long. After removal of 5 bases from V and 2 bases from J, the junction contained 6 bases not matched to a gene. The CDR3 sequence: CASSDLAGETYEQYV. CDR3 in DNA: TGTGCCAGCAGCGATCTAGCGGGGGAAACCTACGAGCAGTACGTC.

The rearrangement joins TRBV27 to TRBJ2-2; 14 bases match TRBD2. The CDR3 contains 18 residues. V lost 3 bases to trimming and J lost 2 bases; unmatched junction nucleotides: 5. Germline CDR1 is MNHEY and CDR2 is SMNVEV (reference sequence). In DNA form, the CDR3 reads TGTGCCAGCAGTTTTAAGGGACTAGCGGGGGCTAACACCGGGGAGCTGTTTTTT. Its translation: CASSFKGLAGANTGELFF.

The chain couples TRBV9 to TRBJ2-7, with 11 bases fitting TRBD1. V shed 0 bases and J 3 bases; nucleotides not matched to a gene: 5. CDR1 and CDR2 from the germline V gene are SGDLS and YYNGEE. This CDR3 is 16 amino acids long. The CDR3 nucleotides read TGTGCCAGCAGCGTAGCTGGGGGACAGGGGGACTACGAGCAGTACTTC. This codes for CASSVAGGQGDYEQYF. Together with reference TRBV9 and TRBJ2-7, the CDR3 gives the full variable domain: DSGVTQTPKHLITATGQRVTLRCSPRSGDLSVYWYQQSLDQGLQFLIQYYNGEERAKGNILERFSAQQFPDLHSELNLSSLELGDSALYFCASSVAGGQGDYEQYFGPGTRLTVT.

A few counts support this clonotype. This sequence joins TRBV5-1 and TRBJ2-1; 13 bases are shared with TRBD2. The V gene end was trimmed by 4 bases and the J gene end by 8 bases; junction bases not matched to a gene: 3. Looked up from germline, CDR1 is SGHRS and CDR2 is YFSETQ. The CDR3 sequence is 14 residues long. The CDR3 DNA follows: TGCGCCAGCAGCGGGGGACTAGCGGGACATGAGCAGTTCTTC. The encoded protein is CASSGGLAGHEQFF.

This clonotype has a handful of counts. The CDR3 loop reads CASSPGQGDYGYTF. The CDR3, as DNA: TGTGCCAGCAGCCCCGGACAGGGGGACTATGGCTACACCTTC. The V and J genes are TRBV7-2 and TRBJ1-2; 10 nucleotides agree with TRBD1. Trimming at V came to 5 bases and at J to 3 bases, leaving 3 bases not matched to a gene. This CDR3 is 14 amino acids long. The germline V gene encodes CDR1 SGHTA and CDR2 FQGNSA. The whole variable domain, filled in from reference TRBV7-2 and TRBJ1-2, reads GAGVSQSPSNKVTEKGKDVELRCDPISGHTALYWYRQSLGQGLEFLIYFQGNSAPDKSGLPSDRFSAERTGGSVSTLTIQRTQQEDSAVYLCASSPGQGDYGYTFGSGTRLTVV.

This clonotype was seen a few times. The chain employs TRBV20-1 and TRBJ1-1; 8 nucleotides match TRBD1. V shed 4 bases and J 3 bases; nucleotides not matched to a gene: 10. Germline V lookup: CDR1 DFQATT, CDR2 SNEGSKA (reference sequence). CDR3 size: 15 residues. This chain's CDR3 is CSANAANRGDTEAFF. CDR3 in DNA: TGCAGTGCTAACGCCGCAAACAGGGGGGACACTGAAGCTTTCTTT.

This chain links TRBV5-6 with TRBJ2-3; D is possibly TRBD2 (5 bases). Trimming removed 2 bases at V and 0 bases at J, with 7 bases between. The CDR3 runs to 14 residues. Germline assignment: CDR1 SGHDT and CDR2 YYEEEE. The CDR3 nucleotides are TGTGCCAGCAGCTTCGGGGTCAGCACAGATACGCAGTATTTT. It codes for CASSFGVSTDTQYF.

This chain uses TRBV11-2 with TRBJ2-1; 10 bases are a match to TRBD2. J lost 4 bases, V lost 5 bases, and 8 bases had no gene match. The CDR3 covers 16 residues. Looked up from germline, CDR1 is SGHAT and CDR2 is FQNNGV. CDR3: CASSPASGGGYNEQFF. DNA of the CDR3: TGTGCCAGCAGCCCGGCTAGCGGGGGAGGTTACAATGAGCAGTTCTTC.

This clonotype has only a few counts. The chain employs TRBV12-3 or TRBV12-4 and TRBJ2-4; D possibly uses TRBD1 or TRBD2 (5 bases each). V lost 5 bases to trimming and J lost 4 bases, with 18 bases between them. The CDR3 length is 16 residues. CDR3 region: CASSLGFGTEKNIQYF. In DNA form, the CDR3 reads TGTGCCAGCAGTCTTGGATTCGGGACCGAGAAAAACATTCAGTACTTC.

The V and J genes are TRBV5-1 and TRBJ2-1, with 16 bases that match TRBD2. After removal of 1 base from V and 2 bases from J, the junction contained 12 bases not matched to a gene. Germline V gene data show CDR1 as SGHRS and CDR2 as YFSETQ. This CDR3 region has 21 residues. The CDR3 region has the DNA TGCGCCAGCAGCTTGTTGGGGACTAGCGGGGGGGTCCGGCAGGCCTACAATGAGCAGTTCTTC. It codes for CASSLLGTSGGVRQAYNEQFF. Looking up the rest from reference TRBV5-1 and TRBJ2-1 gives the full variable domain: KAGVTQTPRYLIKTRGQQVTLSCSPISGHRSVSWYQQTPGQGLQFLFEYFSETQRNKGNFPGRFSGRQFSNSRSEMNVSTLELGDSALYLCASSLLGTSGGVRQAYNEQFFGPGTRLTVL.

This clonotype has only a few counts. V usage is TRBV5-1 and J usage is TRBJ2-2; D may be TRBD1 (5 bases). Germline CDR1 SGHRS, CDR2 YFSETQ. The germline V and J ends were trimmed by 4 bases and 6 bases, with 13 bases remaining between them. The CDR3 extends over 14 amino acids. As DNA, the CDR3 is TGCGCCAGCAGCCTGGGGCTAGGTTCCGGGGAGCTGTTTTTT. This translates into CASSLGLGSGELFF.

This clonotype was seen more than once but under ten times. The chain uses TRBV9 and TRBJ1-5, with D hard to call. The germline V gene encodes CDR1 SGDLS and CDR2 YYNGEE. The CDR3 consists of 13 residues. Trimming left V 0 bases short and J 7 bases short, with 8 bases between. CDR3 nucleotides: TGTGCCAGCAGCGTAGGGTGGCAACAGCCCCAGCATTTT. Protein product: CASSVGWQQPQHF.

This rearrangement joins TRBV5-1 to TRBJ1-1; 8 nucleotides match TRBD1. Germline CDR1 and CDR2: SGHRS and YFSETQ. The CDR3 runs 15 residues. Losses at the gene ends were 7 bases for V and 8 bases for J; bases not matched to a gene: 16. CDR3 amino acids: CASGDPGQGSREAFF. CDR3 in DNA: TGCGCCAGCGGAGATCCCGGACAGGGCAGCCGAGAAGCTTTCTTT.

V gene TRBV10-3 combines with J gene TRBJ2-3; D is undetermined. This CDR3 is built from 14 residues. Per the germline V gene, CDR1 is ENHRY and CDR2 is SYGVKD. V gave up 2 bases and J gave up 0 bases, with 6 bases separating them. The CDR3 region is CAISEVGSTDTQYF. The CDR3 region has the DNA TGTGCCATCAGTGAGGTTGGAAGCACAGATACGCAGTATTTT.

This clonotype was detected a few times. In DNA form, the CDR3 reads TGCGCCAGCAGCCAATACCAGGGGTTTAAGTATTTT. Protein: CASSQYQGFKYF. The rearrangement links TRBV4-1 to TRBJ2-3; possible D gene TRBD1, 6 bases. Germline CDR1 and CDR2: MGHRA and YSYEKL. Deletions cut 2 bases from V and 13 bases from J, with 13 bases between. This CDR3 has 12 amino acids.

This sequence joins TRBV20-1 and TRBJ2-1; 7 bases are a match to TRBD2. Germline V gives CDR1 DFQATT, CDR2 SNEGSKA (reference sequence). The trim removed 5 bases at V and 3 bases at J, leaving 4 bases unmatched. The CDR3 sequence is 13 residues long. CDR3 bases: TGCAGTGCTCAGCGGGGAGGCTACAATGAGCAGTTCTTC. Its translation is CSAQRGGYNEQFF.

The chain links TRBV5-6 to TRBJ2-3; 9 bases are a match to TRBD2. Trimming took 0 bases from V and 4 from J; bases not matched to a gene: 6. Germline V gene sequence: CDR1 SGHDT, CDR2 YYEEEE. The CDR3 is 16 residues long. CDR3: CASSLEAGGPADTQYF. CDR3 bases: TGTGCCAGCAGCTTGGAGGCGGGGGGGCCAGCAGATACGCAGTATTTT.

V is TRBV5-1 and J is TRBJ1-1; unclear D gene. The CDR3 is 16 amino acids. Trimming shortened V by 4 bases and J by 3 bases, and 19 bases separated the two germline ends. Germline CDR1 reads SGHRS; CDR2 reads YFSETQ. CDR3 in amino acids: CASSAGSVTPYTEAFF. The CDR3 nucleotides read TGCGCCAGCAGCGCGGGGTCCGTCACCCCCTACACTGAAGCTTTCTTT.